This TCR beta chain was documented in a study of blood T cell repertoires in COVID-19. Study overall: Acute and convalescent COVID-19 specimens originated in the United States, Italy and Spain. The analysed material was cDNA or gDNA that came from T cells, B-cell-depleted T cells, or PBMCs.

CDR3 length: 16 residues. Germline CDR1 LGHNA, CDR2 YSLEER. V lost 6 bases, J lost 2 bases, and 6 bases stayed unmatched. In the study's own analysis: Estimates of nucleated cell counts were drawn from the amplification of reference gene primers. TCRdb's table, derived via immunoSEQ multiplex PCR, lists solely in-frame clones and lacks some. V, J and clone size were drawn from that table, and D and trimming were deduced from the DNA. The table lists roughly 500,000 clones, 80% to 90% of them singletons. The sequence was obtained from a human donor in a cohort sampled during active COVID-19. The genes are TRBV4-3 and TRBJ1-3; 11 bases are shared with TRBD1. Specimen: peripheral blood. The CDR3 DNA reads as TGCGCCAGCAGTCGGACAGGGGGCGCCGCTGGAAACACCATATATTTT. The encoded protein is CASSRTGGAAGNTIYF.